This entry lists 6 T cell receptor beta chains sequenced from one sample in a study of blood T cell repertoires in COVID-19 (TCRdb year 2020). The method was the immunoSEQ multiplex PCR assay. As stored in TCRdb, this immuneACCESS dataset retains in-frame rearrangements with V and J assigned. A fraction of the clones does not appear; measured against another copy, unresolved V genes explain less than half of the discrepancy, and the remainder lacks a known reason. The sample data list 200,000 to 250,000 clones, and roughly 91% of these were observed just once. The top ten clones comprise roughly 0.8% of the sample. What was sequenced was peripheral blood. These receptors came from a man aged 30 to 45 with COVID-19, enrolled during active disease.

V gene TRBV7-6 combines with J gene TRBJ1-1; the match to TRBD1 covers 7 bases. The CDR3 loop spans 15 amino acids. The trim removed 6 bases at V and 7 bases at J, leaving 14 bases unmatched. The germline gives CDR1 SGHVS, CDR2 FNYEAQ. DNA of the CDR3: TGTGCCAGCAGACCAACAAGACAGGGCGGGATTGAAGCTTTCTTT. Amino acid sequence: CASRPTRQGGIEAFF.

The chain joins TRBV6-5 to TRBJ1-2; 11 bases fit TRBD1. In germline, CDR1 is MNHEY, CDR2 SVGAGI. This CDR3 is 13 amino acids long. V was pared by 8 bases and J by 8 bases, with 7 bases of the junction left unmatched. The DNA of the CDR3 is TGTGCCAGCGGAGGACAGGGGGCGGGAGGCTACACCTTC. This encodes CASGGQGAGGYTF.

V gene TRBV6-4 combines with J gene TRBJ2-1, with TRBD2 identical over 10 bases. Trimming took 0 bases from V and 6 from J; bases not matched to a gene: 5. The CDR3 runs 16 residues. The germline CDR1 and CDR2 sequences are MRHNA and SNTAGT. The DNA of the CDR3 is TGTGCCAGCAGTGACTCGCCTAGCGGGGGAGTCAATGAGCAGTTCTTC. Protein: CASSDSPSGGVNEQFF.

CDR3 nucleotide sequence: TGTGCCAGCAGCAGGGGAAGGGGCGAGCAGTACTTC. Translated: CASSRGRGEQYF. The chain employs TRBV19 and TRBJ2-7; perhaps TRBD1 as D (6 bases). The CDR3 runs 12 residues. The V gene lost 9 bases and the J gene lost 6 bases, with 15 bases spanning the gap. Germline V gene lookup returns CDR1 LNHDA and CDR2 SQIVND (reference sequence).

J is TRBJ1-6 and V is TRBV9; D might be TRBD1 (6 bases). The V end was cut by 0 bases, the J end by 7 bases, with 17 bases between. The CDR3 consists of 17 residues. From germline, CDR1 is SGDLS and CDR2 YYNGEE. The CDR3 region is CASSVDPSYRVNSPLHF. The CDR3 bases are TGTGCCAGCAGCGTAGACCCAAGCTACAGGGTCAATTCACCCCTCCACTTT.

This sequence joins TRBV9 and TRBJ1-6; 8 bases align to TRBD1. The germline V gene has CDR1 SGDLS and CDR2 YYNGEE. The junction had 8 bases not matched to a gene; V was cut back by 3 bases and J by 0 bases. The CDR3 has 18 residues. The CDR3, as DNA: TGTGCCAGCAGCGCGGGACAGGAGATTAGCTCCTATAATTCACCCCTCCACTTT. Residues: CASSAGQEISSYNSPLHF.